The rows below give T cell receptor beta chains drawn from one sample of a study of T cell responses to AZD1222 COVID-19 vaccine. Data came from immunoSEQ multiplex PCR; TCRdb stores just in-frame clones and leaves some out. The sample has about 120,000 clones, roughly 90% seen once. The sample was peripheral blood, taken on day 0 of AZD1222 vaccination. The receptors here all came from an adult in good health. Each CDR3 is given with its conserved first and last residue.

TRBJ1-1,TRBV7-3,CASSLEVVGRTEAFF
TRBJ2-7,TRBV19,CASSIVRARGTEQYF
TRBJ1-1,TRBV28,CASSSGGAGTEAFF
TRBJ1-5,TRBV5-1,CASSLSYRVDSNQPQHF
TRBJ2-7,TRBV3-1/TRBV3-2,CASSQGLAASYEQYF
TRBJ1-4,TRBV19,CASSIEDRENEKLFF
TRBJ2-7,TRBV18,CASSLWAGAGEQYF
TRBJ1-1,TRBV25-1,CASSTHSLGGGTEAFF
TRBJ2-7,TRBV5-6,CATGLAGRTYEQYF
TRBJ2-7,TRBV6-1,CASSEAPNGRGSYEQYF
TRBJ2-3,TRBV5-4,CASSPSFRGAQADTQYF
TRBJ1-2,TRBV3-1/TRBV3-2,CASSQDLGNYGYTF
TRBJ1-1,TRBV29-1,CSADLTGLGTEAFF
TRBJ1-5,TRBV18,CASSVQDQPQHF
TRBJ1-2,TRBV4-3,CASSQSARDNYGYTF
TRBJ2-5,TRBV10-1,CASSGRVGKETQYF
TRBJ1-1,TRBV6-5,CASVGNTEAFF
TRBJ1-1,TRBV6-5,CASSSTANTEAFF
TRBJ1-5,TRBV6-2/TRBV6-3,CASSPRSSNQPQHF
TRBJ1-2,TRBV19,CASSTLTGINYGYTF
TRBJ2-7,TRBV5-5,CASSLVGAFPYEQYF
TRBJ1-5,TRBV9,CASTSENDQPQHF
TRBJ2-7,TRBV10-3,CAISGLAGVTYEQYF
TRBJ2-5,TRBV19,CASSIGAGGRETQYF
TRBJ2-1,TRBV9,CASSVDLRRGDPWNEQFF
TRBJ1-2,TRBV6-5,CASSYSVQGVYGYTF
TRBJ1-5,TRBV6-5,CASSPGQRSNQPQHF
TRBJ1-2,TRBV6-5,CASSRQSYGYTF
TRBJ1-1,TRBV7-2,CASSPRIQGANTEAFF
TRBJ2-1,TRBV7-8,CASRISGGWYNEQFF
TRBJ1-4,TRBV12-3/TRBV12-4,CASSSSGNEKLFF
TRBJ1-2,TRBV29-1,CSVRQGVYGYTF
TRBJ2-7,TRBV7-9,CASSLGRGTYEQYF
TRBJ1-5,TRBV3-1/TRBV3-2,CASSQGGYSNQPQHF
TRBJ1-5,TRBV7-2,CASSLGWVNQPQHF
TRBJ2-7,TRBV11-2,CASSLTFSASEFYEQYF
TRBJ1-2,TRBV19,CASSIRGLIHYGYTF
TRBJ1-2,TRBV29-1,CSVYGTGKSYGYTF
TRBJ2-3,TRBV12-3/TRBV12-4,CACRPRDTDTQYF
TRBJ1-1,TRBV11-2,CASSLAVGNTEAFF
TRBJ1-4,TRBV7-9,CASSSVGPSELFF
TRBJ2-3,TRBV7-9,CASSLTSDTQYF
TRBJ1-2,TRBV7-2,CASSLGTGEVETGYTF
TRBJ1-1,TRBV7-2,CASSLERRGVEAFF
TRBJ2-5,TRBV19,CASSIGLAGGVKTQYF